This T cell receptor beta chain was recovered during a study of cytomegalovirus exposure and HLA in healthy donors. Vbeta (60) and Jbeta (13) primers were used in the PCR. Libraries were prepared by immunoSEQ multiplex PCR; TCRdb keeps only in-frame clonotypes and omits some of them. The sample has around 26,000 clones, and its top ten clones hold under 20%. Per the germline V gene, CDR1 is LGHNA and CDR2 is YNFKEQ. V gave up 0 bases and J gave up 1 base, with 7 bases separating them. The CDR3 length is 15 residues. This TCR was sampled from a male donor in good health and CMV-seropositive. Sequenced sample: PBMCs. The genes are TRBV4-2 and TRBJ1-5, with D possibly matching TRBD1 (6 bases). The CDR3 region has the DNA TGTGCCAGCAGCCAAGAAACAGGGAGCAATCAGCCCCAGCATTTT. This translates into CASSQETGSNQPQHF.